A single sample gave rise to the 21 T cell receptor beta chains below, sequenced in a study of blood T cell repertoires in COVID-19. Profiling relied on immunoSEQ multiplex PCR, and the TCRdb table lists in-frame clones only, not all of them. The sample contains 200,000 to 250,000 clones, about 86% of which appear only once. The source material was PBMCs or T cells enriched from blood (not recorded which). These receptors all stem from a woman aged 40-49 years with acute COVID-19.

The chain employs TRBV18 and TRBJ1-1; TRBD1 agrees at 7 bases. In germline, CDR1 is KGHSH, CDR2 LQKENI. The ends lost 2 bases at V and 0 bases at J; junction bases unmatched: 3. The CDR3 runs to 15 residues. The CDR3 is CASSPTQGLNTEAFF. The CDR3 DNA is TGTGCCAGCTCACCAACACAGGGGCTGAACACTGAAGCTTTCTTT.

This chain connects TRBV28 to TRBJ2-3; TRBD1 might be the D (5 bases). This CDR3 is built from 13 residues. Trimming stripped 7 bases from V and 0 bases from J, with 8 bases between. Germline V CDR1 and CDR2: MDHEN, SYDVKM. CDR3 DNA: TGTGCCAGCACTCACAGGAGCACAGATACGCAGTATTTT. This sequence encodes CASTHRSTDTQYF.

The chain carries TRBV7-3 and TRBJ2-1, with a tentative D call TRBD2 (6 bases). Trimming stripped 2 bases from V and 2 bases from J, with 13 bases between. This CDR3 spans 16 amino acids. Germline assignment: CDR1 SGHTA and CDR2 FQGTGA. The CDR3 DNA sequence: TGTGCCAGCAGCTTACGGCCGGGAGATCCCTACAATGAGCAGTTCTTC. Translation: CASSLRPGDPYNEQFF.

This chain uses TRBV7-2 with TRBJ1-1; D ambiguous. The CDR3 extends over 15 amino acids. Looked up from germline, CDR1 is SGHTA and CDR2 is FQGNSA. V was clipped by 1 base and J by 4 bases, with 13 bases between them. CDR3 region: CASSLEAGWSTEAFF. CDR3 coding DNA: TGTGCCAGCAGCTTAGAAGCGGGTTGGTCCACTGAAGCTTTCTTT.

This sequence joins TRBV7-9 and TRBJ2-1; 14 bases fit TRBD2. The CDR3 has 16 residues. Germline V gives CDR1 SEHNR, CDR2 FQNEAQ (reference sequence). J lost 10 bases, V lost 5 bases, and 10 bases had no gene match. The CDR3 DNA sequence: TGTGCCAGCAGCCCAACAGCGGGACTAGCGGGAGTGGAGCAGTTCTTC. It encodes CASSPTAGLAGVEQFF.

The gene calls are TRBV11-2 and TRBJ2-1; TRBD2 matches 7 bases. Germline CDR1 and CDR2: SGHAT and FQNNGV. The CDR3 is 13 amino acids. J gave up 5 bases and V 5 bases, and 3 bases lay outside the gene matches. As DNA, the CDR3 is TGTGCCAGCAGCCCGGGACTAAACAATGAGCAGTTCTTC. Translation: CASSPGLNNEQFF.

The chain couples TRBV7-9 to TRBJ2-2; no reliable D call. Germline CDR1 and CDR2: SEHNR and FQNEAQ (reference sequence). CDR3 size: 15 residues. V lost 6 bases to trimming and J lost 0 bases, with 11 bases between them. CDR3 region: CASSPNKANTGELFF. The CDR3 region has the DNA TGTGCCAGCAGTCCGAACAAAGCGAACACCGGGGAGCTGTTTTTT.

The J gene is TRBJ2-6, the V gene TRBV29-1; the match to TRBD2 covers 7 bases. The V and J ends lost 5 bases and 1 base, in that order; junction bases with no gene match: 8. CDR3 length equals 16 residues. The germline gives CDR1 SQVTM, CDR2 ANQGSEA. The CDR3 loop is CSVFLRGGSGANVLTF. DNA for the CDR3: TGCAGCGTTTTTTTAAGGGGAGGGTCTGGGGCCAACGTCCTGACTTTC.

This chain links TRBV28 with TRBJ2-1; D might be TRBD2 (5 bases). CDR1 and CDR2 (germline): MDHEN, SYDVKM. The CDR3 consists of 14 residues. Between the trimmed V and J ends, which lost 5 bases and 10 bases, there was a span of 18 bases. The CDR3 loop reads CASSPDFLAGEQFF. The CDR3 DNA sequence: TGTGCCAGCAGTCCCGATTTCCTAGCAGGCGAGCAGTTCTTC.

The gene calls are TRBV28 and TRBJ1-5, with 8 bases aligning to TRBD1. The V segment lost 6 bases and the J segment 1 base; nucleotides outside the gene matches: 5. The CDR3 totals 15 residues. CDR1 MDHEN and CDR2 SYDVKM come from the germline V gene. The chain's CDR3 is CASRRQGSSNQPQHF. The CDR3 DNA reads TGTGCCAGCAGACGACAGGGGTCAAGCAATCAGCCCCAGCATTTT.

This clone was seen only a few times. The rearrangement links TRBV19 to TRBJ2-2, with 8 bases fitting TRBD1. This CDR3 spans 14 amino acids. The germline V gene has CDR1 LNHDA and CDR2 SQIVND (reference sequence). The V segment lost 5 bases and the J segment 5 bases; nucleotides outside the gene matches: 4. The CDR3 sequence is CASSGTGQTGELFF. CDR3 in DNA: TGTGCCAGTAGTGGGACAGGACAGACCGGGGAGCTGTTTTTT. The full variable domain, rest sourced from reference TRBV19 and TRBJ2-2, is DGGITQSPKYLFRKEGQNVTLSCEQNLNHDAMYWYRQDPGQGLRLIYYSQIVNDFQKGDIAEGYSVSREKKESFPLTVTSAQKNPTAFYLCASSGTGQTGELFFGEGSRLTVL.

This chain links TRBV18 with TRBJ1-1; a possible D gene is TRBD1 (5 bases). The CDR3 loop spans 17 amino acids. V lost 3 bases, J lost 1 base, and 18 bases lay in between. Per germline, CDR1 KGHSH and CDR2 LQKENI. In DNA, the CDR3 is TGTGCCAGCTCACCGAGGGCGACGGGGGGAACGAACACTGAAGCTTTCTTT. It is translated as CASSPRATGGTNTEAFF.

The J gene is TRBJ1-5, the V gene TRBV19; the match to TRBD1 covers 8 bases. CDR1 and CDR2 from the germline V gene are LNHDA and SQIVND (reference sequence). The length of the CDR3 is 16 residues. V lost 5 bases and J lost 7; bases outside the gene matches: 13. This chain's CDR3 is CASSPTRGREGQPQHF. The CDR3 DNA reads as TGTGCCAGTAGTCCGACCAGGGGGCGGGAGGGACAGCCCCAGCATTTT.

V usage is TRBV18 and J usage is TRBJ1-4; 7 bases agree with TRBD1. The germline CDR1 and CDR2 sequences are KGHSH and LQKENI. CDR3 size: 13 residues. The trim removed 7 bases at V and 5 bases at J, leaving 4 bases unmatched. CDR3 amino acids: CASCPGQNEKLFF. The DNA of the CDR3 is TGTGCCAGCTGTCCGGGACAGAATGAAAAACTGTTTTTT.

The table lists this clone with a count of one. The rearrangement uses TRBV6-5 and TRBJ2-1; perhaps TRBD1 as D (6 bases). The CDR3 has 13 amino acids. V was trimmed by 6 bases and J by 8 bases, leaving 14 bases between them. The germline V gene encodes CDR1 MNHEY and CDR2 SVGAGI. CDR3 bases: TGTGCCAGCAGAATGGGTCAGGGGTATGAGCAGTTCTTC. Residues: CASRMGQGYEQFF.

V and J are TRBV7-2 and TRBJ2-1; either TRBD1 or TRBD2 may supply D (10 bases each). CDR1 SGHTA and CDR2 FQGNSA come from the germline V gene. V was cut by 4 bases and J by 7 bases, with 29 bases left in between. The CDR3 covers 19 residues. The CDR3 sequence: CASSSPGQGSSGSLNEQFF. Written as DNA, the CDR3 is TGTGCCAGCAGCTCACCGGGACAGGGGTCTAGCGGGAGCTTGAATGAGCAGTTCTTC. Full variable domain (missing parts from reference TRBV7-2 and TRBJ2-1): GAGVSQSPSNKVTEKGKDVELRCDPISGHTALYWYRQSLGQGLEFLIYFQGNSAPDKSGLPSDRFSAERTGGSVSTLTIQRTQQEDSAVYLCASSSPGQGSSGSLNEQFFGPGTRLTVL.

The rearrangement links TRBV7-2 to TRBJ1-3; no reliable D call. The CDR3 is 14 amino acids. V lost 4 bases, J lost 6 bases, and 13 bases lay in between. Looked up from germline, CDR1 is SGHTA and CDR2 is FQGNSA. The CDR3 loop reads CASSSLPQANTIYF. The CDR3 region has the DNA TGTGCCAGCAGCTCCCTTCCTCAGGCAAACACCATATATTTT. The full variable domain, completed using reference TRBV7-2 and TRBJ1-3, is GAGVSQSPSNKVTEKGKDVELRCDPISGHTALYWYRQSLGQGLEFLIYFQGNSAPDKSGLPSDRFSAERTGGSVSTLTIQRTQQEDSAVYLCASSSLPQANTIYFGEGSWLTVV.

The chain is built from TRBV29-1 and TRBJ1-2; tentative D call: TRBD1 (6 bases). V was trimmed by 6 bases and J by 4 bases, leaving 18 bases between them. Per germline, CDR1 SQVTM and CDR2 ANQGSEA. The CDR3 length is 14 residues. This CDR3 is CSVKRDNVRYGYTF. The CDR3 region has the DNA TGCAGCGTGAAACGGGACAACGTGCGCTATGGCTACACCTTC.

The genes are TRBV6-5 and TRBJ1-5; a weak D match, TRBD1 (5 bases). V lost 8 bases to trimming and J lost 1 base, with 15 bases between them. Germline V lookup: CDR1 MNHEY, CDR2 SVGAGI. This CDR3 comprises 15 residues. This chain's CDR3 is CASRSTGVSNQPQHF. The CDR3 nucleotides are TGTGCCAGCCGTAGCACAGGAGTGAGCAATCAGCCCCAGCATTTT.

V usage is TRBV7-2 and J usage is TRBJ2-3, with 11 bases lining up with TRBD2. The CDR3 extends over 17 amino acids. The V segment lost 5 bases and the J segment 2 bases; nucleotides outside the gene matches: 9. The germline gives CDR1 SGHTA, CDR2 FQGNSA. Here the CDR3 DNA reads TGTGCCAGCAGCGTCGTTAGCGGGAGGGCCGACACAGATACGCAGTATTTT. Translation: CASSVVSGRADTDTQYF. The whole variable domain, remainder taken from reference TRBV7-2 and TRBJ2-3, is GAGVSQSPSNKVTEKGKDVELRCDPISGHTALYWYRQSLGQGLEFLIYFQGNSAPDKSGLPSDRFSAERTGGSVSTLTIQRTQQEDSAVYLCASSVVSGRADTDTQYFGPGTRLTVL.

This clone occurred a few times. V gene TRBV12-3 or TRBV12-4 combines with J gene TRBJ2-7; D not resolved. V dropped 3 bases and J dropped 3 bases, with 6 bases sitting between them. The CDR3 is made up of 12 amino acids. The CDR3 reads CASSLVSYEQYF. The CDR3 DNA reads TGTGCCAGCAGTTTGGTCAGCTACGAGCAGTACTTC.